Presented here are 23 T cell receptor beta chains from one specimen sequenced in a study of T cell responses to AZD1222 COVID-19 vaccine. TCRdb's copy holds only in-frame clones and misses some; the assay was immunoSEQ multiplex PCR. The sample records 50,000 to 55,000 clones, approximately 84% being singletons. The source material was peripheral blood, sampled on day 0 of AZD1222 vaccination. All receptors derive from an adult in good health.

This chain uses TRBV18 with TRBJ2-7; tentative D call: TRBD2 (6 bases). The CDR3 has 14 amino acids. Germline-derived CDR1 and CDR2 are KGHSH and LQKENI. The V gene lost 3 bases and the J gene lost 3 bases, with 12 bases spanning the gap. The CDR3 DNA follows: TGTGCCAGCTCACCCGCGGAGGGGAGCTACGAGCAGTACTTC. Translated, it gives CASSPAEGSYEQYF.

V usage is TRBV6-1 and J usage is TRBJ1-3; tentative D call: TRBD1 (6 bases). CDR1 MNHNS and CDR2 SASEGT come from the germline V gene. V was shortened by 2 bases and J by 0 bases, with 17 bases between the two germline ends. CDR3 length equals 18 residues. This chain's CDR3 is CASSERGDAGASGNTIYF. The CDR3 DNA reads TGTGCCAGCAGTGAAAGGGGGGACGCGGGGGCCTCTGGAAACACCATATATTTT.

The table lists this clone with a count of one. The V gene is TRBV11-2, the J gene TRBJ2-3; D may be TRBD1 (5 bases). V lost 2 bases, J lost 0 bases, and 12 bases lay in between. Germline V gene data show CDR1 as SGHAT and CDR2 as FQNNGV. CDR3 length: 16 residues. CDR3 region: CASSLRGGASTDTQYF. CDR3 nucleotides: TGTGCCAGCAGCTTAAGGGGCGGAGCTAGCACAGATACGCAGTATTTT.

The chain uses TRBV5-4 and TRBJ1-1, with no clear D. V lost 6 bases and J lost 5, with 17 bases in between. Germline values: CDR1 SGHNT, CDR2 YYREEE (reference sequence). CDR3 size: 14 residues. CDR3 bases: TGTGCCAGCATCCCGGGAGAGGGAAAGACTGAAGCTTTCTTT. Its translation: CASIPGEGKTEAFF.

V usage is TRBV10-3 and J usage is TRBJ1-5; D unclear. Deletions cut 0 bases from V and 0 bases from J, with 6 bases between. The length of the CDR3 is 15 residues. Germline V gene data show CDR1 as ENHRY and CDR2 as SYGVKD. CDR3 sequence: CAISESGNSNQPQHF. CDR3 nucleotides: TGTGCCATCAGTGAGTCGGGAAATAGCAATCAGCCCCAGCATTTT.

This clone has just a few counts. The CDR3 here is CAISESGSNYGYTF. The CDR3 nucleotides read TGTGCCATCAGTGAGTCCGGCAGTAACTATGGCTACACCTTC. The rearrangement links TRBV10-3 to TRBJ1-2; D is undetermined. V was cut by 0 bases and J by 1 base, with 6 bases left in between. The germline V gene encodes CDR1 ENHRY and CDR2 SYGVKD. The CDR3 extends over 14 amino acids.

A word on this clone: At one end the junction does not follow the germline gene, possibly because of a read error. CDR3 sequence (DNA): TGTGCCAGCAGCGACACGATACAGCGAATGAGACTCTTT. It encodes CASSDTIQRMRLF. V usage is TRBV7-2 and J usage is TRBJ1-1; D not certain. The CDR3 contains 13 residues. Germline-derived CDR1 and CDR2 are SGHTA and FQGNSA.

The chain carries TRBV19 and TRBJ1-1; D remains unclear. V lost 7 bases and J 5 bases, leaving 20 bases between the germline ends. The germline V gene has CDR1 LNHDA and CDR2 SQIVND (reference sequence). CDR3 length: 15 amino acids. The CDR3 DNA sequence: TGTGCCAGTAACCCCGCTGCGGCCAGTAGGACTGAAGCTTTCTTT. It yields the protein CASNPAAASRTEAFF.

This sequence joins TRBV19 and TRBJ2-7, with D tentatively TRBD2 (6 bases). V was shortened by 2 bases and J by 2 bases, with 13 bases between the two germline ends. Germline loops: CDR1 LNHDA, CDR2 SQIVND (reference sequence). This CDR3 comprises 15 residues. The CDR3 sequence: CASSISGVIPYEQYF. The CDR3 DNA follows: TGTGCCAGTAGTATATCGGGGGTGATCCCCTACGAGCAGTACTTC.

The chain is built from TRBV28 and TRBJ1-1, with D tentatively TRBD1 (5 bases). V was pared by 6 bases and J by 1 base, with 18 bases between. CDR3 length: 16 residues. Germline values: CDR1 MDHEN, CDR2 SYDVKM. In DNA, the CDR3 is TGTGCCAGCAGCTTCAATCCGACAGCGACGAACACTGAAGCTTTCTTT. As protein: CASSFNPTATNTEAFF.

V usage is TRBV11-3 and J usage is TRBJ2-5; D gene unclear. Trimming took off 1 base at V and 4 bases at J, with 1 base between the two ends. The CDR3 totals 11 residues. In germline, CDR1 is SGHNT, CDR2 YENEEA. The CDR3 nucleotides are TGTGCCAGCAGCTTAGGAGAGACCCAGTACTTC. It is translated as CASSLGETQYF.

The CDR3 coding sequence is TGTGCCAGCAGTTCACAGCAGGGGGACTATGGCTACACCTTC. Its translation: CASSSQQGDYGYTF. The rearrangement joins TRBV28 to TRBJ1-2; TRBD1 agrees at 7 bases. This CDR3 is built from 14 residues. CDR1 is MDHEN, CDR2 SYDVKM, per germline. Losses at the gene ends were 4 bases for V and 3 bases for J; bases not matched to a gene: 5.

The chain has TRBV5-1 and TRBJ1-2; D call uncertain. CDR1 is SGHRS, CDR2 YFSETQ, per germline. Trimming stripped 4 bases from V and 0 bases from J, with 10 bases between. The CDR3 sequence is 14 residues long. The CDR3 reads CASSRTGTNYGYTF. CDR3 nucleotides: TGCGCCAGCAGCCGGACGGGGACTAACTATGGCTACACCTTC.

V and J are TRBV29-1 and TRBJ2-3; 12 nucleotides line up with TRBD2. CDR1 is SQVTM and CDR2 is ANQGSEA in the germline V gene. V shed 1 base and J 9 bases; nucleotides not matched to a gene: 5. The CDR3 is made up of 14 amino acids. CDR3 nucleotides: TGCAGCGTTGAAGGCCCGACTAGCGGGAGAACGCAGTATTTT. Translated, it gives CSVEGPTSGRTQYF.

V and J are TRBV2 and TRBJ2-2; D gene ambiguous. The V end was cut by 4 bases, the J end by 3 bases, with 9 bases between. The length of the CDR3 is 14 residues. Germline assignment: CDR1 SNHLY and CDR2 FYNNEI. In DNA form, the CDR3 reads TGTGCCAGCAGTGTCTCCCGGGACACCGGGGAGCTGTTTTTT. Translating gives CASSVSRDTGELFF.

CDR3 DNA: TGTGCCAGCAGCCTTGCCGGGGTAGCGGGAGGTCTCTCCTACAATGAGCAGTTCTTC. Protein: CASSLAGVAGGLSYNEQFF. This chain joins TRBV27 and TRBJ2-1; 10 bases are shared with TRBD2. CDR3 length equals 19 residues. CDR1 and CDR2 from the germline V gene are MNHEY and SMNVEV (reference sequence). The V and J ends lost 6 bases and 0 bases, in that order; junction bases with no gene match: 14.

This clone has a single count. The chain joins TRBV2 to TRBJ1-4, with D maybe TRBD1 (5 bases). Germline V gene sequence: CDR1 SNHLY, CDR2 FYNNEI. V was trimmed by 7 bases and J by 8 bases, leaving 17 bases between them. This CDR3 contains 14 residues. The DNA of the CDR3 is TGTGCCAGCAACAACCTGGGAGGGGTGGAAAAACTGTTTTTT. Protein sequence: CASNNLGGVEKLFF.

V is TRBV4-3 and J is TRBJ1-5, with a weak D call TRBD1 (6 bases). The CDR3 loop spans 15 amino acids. From germline, CDR1 is LGHNA and CDR2 YSLEER. The germline V and J ends were trimmed by 0 bases and 6 bases, with 12 bases remaining between them. CDR3 in DNA: TGCGCCAGCAGCCAAGATATCGGGGGGCTTCAGCCCCAGCATTTT. Protein: CASSQDIGGLQPQHF.

The chain employs TRBV14 and TRBJ1-1; D may be TRBD1 (5 bases). Germline CDR1 and CDR2: SGHDN and FVKESK. The CDR3 is made up of 13 amino acids. V was clipped by 6 bases and J by 9 bases, with 17 bases between them. CDR3 sequence reads: CASSLQVQTQAFF. DNA for the CDR3: TGTGCCAGCAGTCTACAGGTTCAGACGCAAGCTTTCTTT.

This clone was observed a single time. J is TRBJ2-7 and V is TRBV6-1; D could derive from TRBD1 or TRBD2 (5 bases each). The germline gives CDR1 MNHNS, CDR2 SASEGT. V lost 3 bases and J lost 0, with 27 bases in between. This CDR3 is 20 amino acids long. CDR3 coding DNA: TGTGCCAGCAGTGAGTGGCTGTCGGGGCTCACCCTCGAACACTCCTACGAGCAGTACTTC. It encodes CASSEWLSGLTLEHSYEQYF.

The chain links TRBV19 to TRBJ2-7; weak D call: TRBD2 (6 bases). CDR3 size: 14 residues. CDR1 and CDR2 from the germline V gene are LNHDA and SQIVND (reference sequence). Deletions cut 6 bases from V and 1 base from J, with 13 bases between. CDR3 residues: CASRAGTTSYEQYF. CDR3 DNA: TGTGCCAGTAGGGCGGGAACTACTTCCTACGAGCAGTACTTC.

This clone was seen a few times. This chain links TRBV7-3 with TRBJ2-2; D may be TRBD2 (6 bases). Germline assignment: CDR1 SGHTA and CDR2 FQGTGA. The CDR3 totals 17 residues. Trimming cost V 5 bases and J 1 base, with 17 bases left between them. The CDR3 is CASSREPGLQNTGELFF. The CDR3 coding sequence is TGTGCCAGCAGCCGGGAACCGGGACTCCAGAACACCGGGGAGCTGTTTTTT.

This chain connects TRBV5-1 to TRBJ2-2; 10 nucleotides match TRBD1. With V trimmed by 4 bases and J by 4 bases, 7 bases remained unmatched. Germline CDR1 reads SGHRS; CDR2 reads YFSETQ. The CDR3 runs 16 residues. CDR3 sequence: CASSTGTGEGTGELFF. CDR3 nucleotide sequence: TGCGCCAGCAGCACGGGGACAGGGGAAGGCACCGGGGAGCTGTTTTTT. Filled out from reference TRBV5-1 and TRBJ2-2, the complete variable domain reads KAGVTQTPRYLIKTRGQQVTLSCSPISGHRSVSWYQQTPGQGLQFLFEYFSETQRNKGNFPGRFSGRQFSNSRSEMNVSTLELGDSALYLCASSTGTGEGTGELFFGEGSRLTVL.